This TCR beta chain was profiled in a study of OX40 agonist ivuxolimab in advanced cancers. Profiling relied on immunoSEQ multiplex PCR, and the TCRdb table lists in-frame clones only, not all of them. Of about 60,000 clones listed, about 89% were seen once; the top ten hold 14% to 15%. Per the germline V gene, CDR1 is MNHEY and CDR2 is SVGAGI. The CDR3 sequence is 14 residues long. Germline trimming cut 2 bases from V and 2 bases from J; bases unmatched to any gene: 2. Sequenced here: CD4+ or CD8+ T cells sorted from blood, sampled in a trial of the OX40 agonist ivuxolimab. The chain uses TRBV6-5 and TRBJ2-7; 8 bases are shared with TRBD1. This TCR was sampled from an adult with an advanced solid tumor such as melanoma, head and neck, liver or kidney cancer. The CDR3 sequence is CASSYPGQAYEQYF. DNA of the CDR3: TGTGCCAGCAGTTACCCGGGACAGGCCTACGAGCAGTACTTC.